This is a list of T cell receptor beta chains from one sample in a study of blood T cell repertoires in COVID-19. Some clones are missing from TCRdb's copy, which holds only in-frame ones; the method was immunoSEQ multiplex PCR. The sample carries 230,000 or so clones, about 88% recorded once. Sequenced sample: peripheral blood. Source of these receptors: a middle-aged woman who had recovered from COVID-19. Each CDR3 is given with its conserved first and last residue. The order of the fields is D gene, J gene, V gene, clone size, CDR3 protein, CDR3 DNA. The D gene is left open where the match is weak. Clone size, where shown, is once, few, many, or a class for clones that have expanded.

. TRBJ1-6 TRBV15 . CATSRDRGQDNSPLHF TGTGCCACCAGCAGAGATAGGGGACAAGATAATTCACCCCTCCACTTT
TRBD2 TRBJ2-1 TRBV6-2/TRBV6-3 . CASRPSGSRDNEQFF TGTGCCAGCAGACCTAGCGGGAGCAGGGACAATGAGCAGTTCTTC
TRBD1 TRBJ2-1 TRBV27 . CASSFTSSPAGGRLEQFF TGTGCCAGCAGCTTTACCTCCTCGCCGGCAGGGGGTCGATTGGAGCAGTTCTTC
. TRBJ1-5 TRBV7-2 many CASSEQVKSNQPQHF TGTGCCAGCAGCGAACAAGTTAAGAGCAATCAGCCCCAGCATTTT
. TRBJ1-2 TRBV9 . CASSVGEGSSYGYTF TGTGCCAGCAGCGTAGGGGAGGGTTCATCCTATGGCTACACCTTC
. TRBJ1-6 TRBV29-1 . CSVGEEGGAVSPLHF TGCAGCGTTGGGGAGGAAGGAGGGGCGGTTTCACCCCTCCACTTT
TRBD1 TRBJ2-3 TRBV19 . CASNPGQTTDTQYF TGTGCCAGCAATCCGGGACAGACCACAGATACGCAGTATTTT
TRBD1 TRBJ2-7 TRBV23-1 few CASSQSVDRGHEQYF TGCGCCAGCAGTCAATCCGTGGACAGGGGGCACGAGCAGTACTTC
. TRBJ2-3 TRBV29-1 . CSGLRTDTQYF TGCAGCGGTCTGAGAACAGATACGCAGTATTTT
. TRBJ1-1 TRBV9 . CASSAPTASNTEAFF TGTGCCAGCAGCGCTCCGACAGCTTCGAACACTGAAGCTTTCTTT
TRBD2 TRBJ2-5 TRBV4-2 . CASSQGARLAGNQETQYF TGTGCCAGCAGCCAGGGGGCCCGACTAGCGGGGAACCAAGAGACCCAGTACTTC
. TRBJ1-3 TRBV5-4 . CASSLDSSTGNTIYF TGTGCCAGCAGCTTGGACAGTAGTACTGGAAACACCATATATTTT
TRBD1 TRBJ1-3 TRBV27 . CASSLRDRGSTIYF TGTGCCAGCAGTTTACGAGACAGGGGGTCTACCATATATTTT
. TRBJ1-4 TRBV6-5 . CASSYERTNEKLFF TGTGCCAGCAGTTACGAGCGAACTAATGAAAAACTGTTTTTT
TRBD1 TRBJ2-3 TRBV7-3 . CASSLGQGTADTQYF TGTGCCAGCAGCCTAGGACAGGGGACCGCAGATACGCAGTATTTT
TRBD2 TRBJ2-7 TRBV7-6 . CASSLALAGGPKEQYF TGTGCCAGCAGCTTAGCGCTGGCGGGGGGGCCTAAAGAGCAGTACTTC
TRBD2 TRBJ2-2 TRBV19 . CASSIIAGLNTGELFF TGTGCCAGTAGTATCATAGCGGGGCTGAACACCGGGGAGCTGTTTTTT
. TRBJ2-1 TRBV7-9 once CASSLRQYNEQFF TGTGCCAGCAGCTTAAGACAGTACAATGAGCAGTTCTTC
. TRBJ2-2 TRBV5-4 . CASSLDREWGGELFF TGTGCCAGCAGCTTGGACCGGGAGTGGGGCGGGGAGCTGTTTTTT
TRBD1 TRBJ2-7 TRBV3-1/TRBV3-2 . CASSALTGDYEQYF TGTGCCAGCAGCGCTCTCACAGGGGACTACGAGCAGTACTTC
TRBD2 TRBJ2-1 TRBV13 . CASSQLAGHLNEQFF TGTGCCAGCAGCCAACTAGCGGGACACTTGAATGAGCAGTTCTTC
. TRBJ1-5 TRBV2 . CASTGPDSNQPQHF TGTGCCAGCACCGGTCCTGATAGCAATCAGCCCCAGCATTTT
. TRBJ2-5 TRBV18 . CASSPTANGETQYF TGTGCCAGCTCCCCGACAGCAAACGGGGAGACCCAGTACTTC
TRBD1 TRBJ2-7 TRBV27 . CASSFGQGYGEQYF TGTGCCAGCAGTTTTGGACAGGGTTACGGCGAGCAGTACTTC
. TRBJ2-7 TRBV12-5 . CASGKQMYEQYF TGTGCTAGTGGCAAACAGATGTACGAGCAGTACTTC
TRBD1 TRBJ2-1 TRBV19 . CASSTDRGINNEQFF TGTGCCAGTAGTACTGACAGGGGGATTAACAATGAGCAGTTCTTC
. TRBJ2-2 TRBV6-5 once CATPTRGNTGELFF TGTGCCACGCCCACCCGAGGGAACACCGGGGAGCTGTTTTTT
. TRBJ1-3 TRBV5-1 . CASSNPHLTTNSGNTIYF TGCGCCAGCAGCAACCCCCACCTGACAACCAACTCTGGAAACACCATATATTTT
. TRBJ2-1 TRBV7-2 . CASSLDFRNEQFF TGTGCCAGCAGCTTAGATTTCCGCAATGAGCAGTTCTTC
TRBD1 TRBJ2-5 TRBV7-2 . CASGQGSETQYF TGTGCCAGCGGACAGGGGTCGGAGACCCAGTACTTC
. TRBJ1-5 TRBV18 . CASSNRDYNYQPQHF TGTGCCAGCTCTAACCGGGACTACAATTATCAGCCCCAGCATTTT